What follows are 10 T cell receptor beta chains derived from one specimen sequenced in a study of CD8+ T cells in alopecia areata. The treatment is: oral pan-JAK inhibitor, 5-10 mg twice daily. RNA extraction was followed by reverse transcription into cDNA, which acted as the sequencing template. Assay used: immunoSEQ multiplex PCR; TCRdb lists only in-frame clones, some missing. The data contain about 120,000 clones, 53% of them singletons. Sequencing used CD4+ T cells sorted from blood, obtained at week 4, from a patient treated with tofacitinib. The receptors were sampled from a human donor with alopecia areata.

The V and J genes are TRBV6-6 and TRBJ2-7; TRBD1 matches at 10 bases. The V segment lost 8 bases and the J segment 5 bases; nucleotides outside the gene matches: 6. The CDR3 loop spans 13 amino acids. CDR1 and CDR2 from the germline V gene are MNHNY and SVGAGI (reference sequence). The CDR3 is CASSGTGAHEQYF. Written as DNA, the CDR3 is TGTGCCAGCTCCGGGACAGGGGCGCACGAGCAGTACTTC.

The chain recombines TRBV11-2 with TRBJ1-1; TRBD1 might be the D (5 bases). The CDR3 contains 14 residues. V was clipped by 5 bases and J by 6 bases, with 16 bases between them. Germline CDR1 and CDR2: SGHAT and FQNNGV. The CDR3 loop reads CASSEIGGSPEAFF. The CDR3 DNA reads TGTGCCAGCAGCGAGATCGGGGGGAGCCCTGAAGCTTTCTTT.

The rearrangement joins TRBV6-5 to TRBJ2-6; D is uncertain. Trimming removed 6 bases from V and 0 bases from J, with 9 bases in between. Germline CDR1 MNHEY, CDR2 SVGAGI. The CDR3 is 15 amino acids. In nucleotides, the CDR3 is TGTGCCAGCAGCCCACTTGCCTCTGGGGCCAACGTCCTGACTTTC. Residues: CASSPLASGANVLTF.

The chain carries TRBV5-6 and TRBJ1-5; D gene ambiguous. The CDR3 covers 14 residues. The ends were cut back, 1 base at V and 7 bases at J, with 12 bases in the middle. Germline CDR1 SGHDT, CDR2 YYEEEE. The CDR3 protein is CASSLLGVGQPQHF. For the CDR3, the DNA is TGTGCCAGCAGCTTGCTCGGGGTTGGGCAGCCCCAGCATTTT.

The chain uses TRBV30 and TRBJ1-2, with unresolved D. Trimming left V 4 bases short and J 8 bases short, with 17 bases between. The germline V gene encodes CDR1 GTSNPN and CDR2 SVGIG (reference sequence). This CDR3 region has 13 residues. The CDR3 spells CAWNSAGNSGYTF. The CDR3 DNA is TGTGCCTGGAATTCCGCGGGGAATAGCGGCTACACCTTC.

The chain is built from TRBV7-8 and TRBJ2-7; no reliable D call. CDR3 length: 14 residues. CDR1 and CDR2 from the germline V gene are SGHVS and FQNEAQ. Trimming left V 1 base short and J 2 bases short, with 9 bases between. The CDR3 bases are TGTGCCAGCAGCTTAGATGCCGGTCCCTACGAGCAGTACTTC. Its protein is CASSLDAGPYEQYF.

The gene calls are TRBV29-1 and TRBJ2-7; 7 bases line up with TRBD2. Germline V CDR1 and CDR2: SQVTM, ANQGSEA. With V trimmed by 3 bases and J by 4 bases, 9 bases remained unmatched. The CDR3 is 14 amino acids. DNA of the CDR3: TGCAGCGTTGAGTTGGGGGGAGGGCCGTACGAGCAGTACTTC. This translates into CSVELGGGPYEQYF.

The sample holds a few counts of this clone. The rearrangement uses TRBV6-5 and TRBJ1-4; the D is unclear. CDR3 length: 12 amino acids. Germline CDR1 is MNHEY and CDR2 is SVGAGI. The V gene lost 4 bases and the J gene lost 10 bases, with 10 bases spanning the gap. The CDR3 reads CASSSISTKLFF. As DNA, the CDR3 is TGTGCCAGCAGTTCTATCAGCACAAAACTGTTTTTT.

The chain recombines TRBV6-1 with TRBJ2-5; possibly TRBD2 for D (5 bases). CDR1 and CDR2 (germline): MNHNS, SASEGT. CDR3 length: 12 residues. V shed 6 bases and J shed 4 bases, with 9 bases lying between them. The CDR3 DNA reads TGTGCCAGCAGGAACGAGGGAGAGACCCAGTACTTC. It specifies CASRNEGETQYF.

In this sample, this clone turned up once. The gene calls are TRBV30 and TRBJ2-7, with D hard to call. The CDR3 consists of 11 residues. Germline CDR1 is GTSNPN and CDR2 is SVGIG (reference sequence). V shed 5 bases and J shed 2 bases, with 7 bases lying between them. For the CDR3, the DNA is TGTGCCTGGTCGTCTGCCTACGAGCAGTACTTC. Protein: CAWSSAYEQYF.